The source of this T cell receptor beta chain is a study of neurological immune-mediated disorders. This clonotype was detected only a few times. Sequence at one end of the junction differs from germline and may be a read error. Per the germline V gene, CDR1 is LGHDT and CDR2 is YNNKEL (reference sequence). The CDR3 runs 14 residues. As for the cDNA, it was generated by 5'RACE with 10-nucleotide random UMIs. One entry per CDR3 protein, called by TCRdb with MiXCR from the 5' RACE reads. The sample consists of tens of thousands of distinct CDR3 sequences, 5.2% of them appearing once. The specimen sequenced was PBMCs. V gene TRBV3-1 combines with J gene TRBJ2-7; D is ambiguous. This TCR derives from a man aged 18 to 30 with multiple sclerosis. CDR3 in DNA: TGTGCCAGCAGCCAAGACGGTAGTTACTACGAGCAGCACTTC. Its protein is CASSQDGSYYEQHF.